Each of the 8 T cell receptor beta chains below was sequenced from the same sample in a study of cytomegalovirus exposure and HLA in healthy donors. 13 Jbeta primers and 60 Vbeta primers were used for the PCR. The data were produced by immunoSEQ multiplex PCR, yet TCRdb's version contains in-frame clones alone and is incomplete. Of 80,000 or so clones in the sample, around 75% were seen once. Sequencing used PBMCs. The receptors were gathered from a woman aged 40 to 50 in good health and CMV-seronegative.

As regards this clone: This CDR3 is also generated by other DNA sequences in the sample. The chain links TRBV18 to TRBJ1-2, with 7 bases aligning to TRBD1. The CDR3 length is 13 residues. Germline lookup yields CDR1 KGHSH and CDR2 LQKENI. The V and J ends lost 6 bases and 5 bases, in that order; junction bases with no gene match: 6. The CDR3 is CASSPDRVYGYTF. DNA for the CDR3: TGTGCCAGCTCCCCCGACAGGGTTTATGGCTACACCTTC.

The chain links TRBV7-2 to TRBJ2-1, with D perhaps matching TRBD2 (6 bases). Germline CDR1 reads SGHTA; CDR2 reads FQGNSA. The CDR3 is made up of 15 amino acids. V lost 1 base and J 9 bases, leaving 16 bases between the germline ends. The DNA for the CDR3 is TGTGCCAGCAGCTTAGGACTAGGATCGGTGGTTGAGCAGTTCTTC. As protein: CASSLGLGSVVEQFF.

The rearrangement joins TRBV11-2 to TRBJ1-6; 7 nucleotides match TRBD1. CDR1 is SGHAT, CDR2 FQNNGV, per germline. Trimming removed 2 bases from V and 9 bases from J; junction bases left unmatched: 7. The CDR3 consists of 15 residues. In DNA, the CDR3 is TGTGCCAGCAGCTTACACAGGGGAGCAGGTTCACCCCTCCACTTT. Residues: CASSLHRGAGSPLHF.

A few counts support this clone. The chain uses TRBV5-5 and TRBJ1-3; no clear D. Germline values: CDR1 SGHKS, CDR2 YYEKEE (reference sequence). The CDR3 extends over 18 amino acids. Trimming took 0 bases from V and 0 from J, leaving 16 bases between them. The CDR3: CASSLGAGRYFSGNTIYF. As DNA, the CDR3 is TGTGCCAGCAGCTTGGGGGCAGGCCGCTACTTCTCTGGAAACACCATATATTTT.

This clone is a singleton in its sample. The CDR3 reads CASGTSDRGGHQPQHF. CDR3 nucleotide sequence: TGTGCCAGCGGTACCTCAGACAGGGGAGGGCATCAGCCCCAGCATTTT. The J gene is TRBJ1-5, the V gene TRBV27, with 8 nucleotides matching TRBD1. This CDR3 is 16 amino acids long. The V and J ends lost 8 bases and 5 bases, in that order; junction bases with no gene match: 14. Germline-derived CDR1 and CDR2 are MNHEY and SMNVEV (reference sequence).

This chain connects TRBV7-2 to TRBJ1-2, with D possibly being TRBD1 (5 bases). V shed 5 bases and J shed 1 base, with 14 bases lying between them. This CDR3 has 15 amino acids. From germline, CDR1 is SGHTA and CDR2 FQGNSA. The CDR3 sequence: CASSPGGLGNYGYTF. The CDR3 nucleotides read TGTGCCAGCAGCCCTGGGGGGTTGGGTAACTATGGCTACACCTTC.

This clone has a handful of counts. V usage is TRBV29-1 and J usage is TRBJ1-1; no reliable D call. With 7 bases removed from V and 4 bases from J, the gap between germline ends came to 16 bases. CDR3 length equals 13 residues. Germline V CDR1 and CDR2: SQVTM, ANQGSEA. CDR3 DNA: TGCAGCGCTCGGCGCGGCGAGGGCACTGAAGCTTTCTTT. The encoded protein is CSARRGEGTEAFF.

This sequence joins TRBV19 and TRBJ2-1, with 9 bases lining up with TRBD1. The germline gives CDR1 LNHDA, CDR2 SQIVND (reference sequence). The length of the CDR3 is 18 residues. After removal of 0 bases from V and 0 bases from J, the junction contained 6 bases not matched to a gene. The CDR3 bases are TGTGCCAGTAGTATAGATCTTGGGGGACAGGGCTCCTACAATGAGCAGTTCTTC. Translating it yields CASSIDLGGQGSYNEQFF.